The sequence of this TCR beta chain was determined in a study of blood T cell repertoires in COVID-19 (dated by TCRdb to 2018 to 2021). At the level of the whole study: Samples from collaborators originated in the United States, Italy and Spain and spanned both the acute and convalescent phases of COVID-19. The material from the prospective study consisted of cDNA or gDNA derived from T cells, B-cell-depleted T cells, or PBMCs. Subjects who had been exposed to COVID-19, were actively infected with it, or had recovered from it provided the deeply sampled blood TCRbeta repertoires that made up the dataset. The repertoires were released in a freely available public database meant as a resource for research on the immune response to SARS-CoV-2. Samples were obtained from the ongoing ImmuneRACE study (first 160 participants) and from over 1,000 subjects provided by 6 global collaborators. Sample metadata almost always included a de-identified subject ID, COVID-19 status, age in years and sex. HLA class I and class II types, where available, came from metadata supplied by the sample provider rather than from assay-based typing.

About this clone itself: No antigen is known for it. Per-nucleotide qualities are absent, and no much larger clonotype sits a single base away.

The immunoSEQ Assay, a bias-controlled multiplex PCR, was used to amplify TCRbeta CDR3 regions from genomic DNA. As for the original processing: The number of nucleated cells in each sample was estimated from the amplification of reference gene primers within the assay. Sequence reads were collapsed and filtered to measure the absolute abundance of every unique TCRbeta CDR3 rearrangement. For each sample, productive Simpson clonality was calculated as the square root of Simpson's diversity index across productive rearrangements. What TCRdb holds here is the immuneACCESS table cut down to in-frame rearrangements. Part of the clones is not present; checked against another copy, under half of the missing clones reflect an unresolved V gene, and the others are unexplained. Clone size and the V and J calls come from that table; the DNA yielded D and trimming. This sample gives about 50,000 clones in total; around 76% of them show up just once. The ten largest clones add up to approximately 20% of the sample.

The CDR3, from cysteine to phenylalanine, totals 14 residues. Just the 42-base CDR3 DNA is kept, in frame starting at base 1. CDR1 LNHDA and CDR2 SQIVND are derived from the germline V gene (reference sequence). The junction shows trimming of 5 bases on V and 6 bases on J, plus 14 bases between the germline ends. Collaborating institutions collected whole blood in K2EDTA tubes following their own protocols. Collaborator samples were shipped for TCRbeta analysis as frozen whole blood, isolated PBMCs, or DNA extracted from either sample type. Here is what the overall study found, with its caveats: The quantity of clinical and demographic metadata differed by source and by participant and was supplied without curation.

The rearrangement combines TRBV19 with TRBJ1-5, with an unclear D gene assignment. Sequencing input: peripheral blood. The clonotype originates from a man aged 45-65 years with active or convalescent COVID-19. DNA sequence: TGTGCCAGTAGTGCCCGGAGCGGGAGTCAGCCCCAGCATTTT. Its translation reads: CASSARSGSQPQHF.